One sample yielded the 29 T cell receptor beta chains listed below, sequenced in a study of CD8+ T cells in alopecia areata. cDNA reverse transcribed from extracted RNA served as the sequencing template. Produced via immunoSEQ multiplex PCR; TCRdb's table is partial and in-frame only. The data contain 200,000 to 250,000 clones, roughly two fifths of them singletons. Treatment: oral pan-JAK inhibitor, 5-10 mg twice daily. Sequenced material: CD4+ T cells sorted from blood, taken around week 34, from a patient treated with tofacitinib. The receptors stem from a human donor with alopecia areata.

The chain is built from TRBV4-1 and TRBJ1-2; the match to TRBD1 covers 7 bases. With 1 base clipped from V and 7 bases from J, the junction kept 6 bases outside the gene matches. Germline values: CDR1 MGHRA, CDR2 YSYEKL. The CDR3 covers 14 residues. CDR3 loop: CASSQGQGPFGYTF. DNA of the CDR3: TGCGCCAGCAGCCAAGGACAGGGACCCTTTGGCTACACCTTC.

This clone was detected only a few times. The chain has TRBV10-2 and TRBJ1-6; 9 bases agree with TRBD1. Trimming cost V 6 bases and J 6 bases; bases outside gene matches: 3. In germline, CDR1 is WSHSY, CDR2 SAAADI. This CDR3 contains 14 residues. The CDR3 coding sequence is TGCGCCAGCAGGGCGGACAGGGGTAATTCACCCCTCCACTTT. Its protein is CASRADRGNSPLHF.

This clone has only a few counts. J is TRBJ2-7 and V is TRBV11-2, with D perhaps TRBD1 or TRBD2 (6 bases each). The CDR3 totals 15 residues. Germline CDR1 and CDR2: SGHAT and FQNNGV. Between the trimmed V and J ends, which lost 6 bases and 0 bases, there was a span of 15 bases. CDR3 sequence: CASRHPGGLSYEQYF. Here the CDR3 DNA reads TGTGCCAGCAGGCACCCCGGGGGCCTCTCCTACGAGCAGTACTTC.

In this sample, this clone turned up once. The J gene is TRBJ2-5, the V gene TRBV6-5; D is perhaps TRBD1 (6 bases). Germline V lookup: CDR1 MNHEY, CDR2 SVGAGI. CDR3 length: 14 amino acids. Trimming removed 3 bases at V and 5 bases at J, with 13 bases between. The CDR3 loop is CASSYKQGLETQYF. CDR3 coding DNA: TGTGCCAGCAGTTATAAACAGGGTTTGGAGACCCAGTACTTC.

This chain joins TRBV20-1 and TRBJ2-2; TRBD1 might be the D (5 bases). This CDR3 contains 11 residues. Germline CDR1 reads DFQATT; CDR2 reads SNEGSKA (reference sequence). The V end lost 7 bases, the J end lost 7 bases, and 10 bases lay between the germline ends. The CDR3 region is CSGREDGELFF. The DNA for the CDR3 is TGCAGTGGCAGGGAAGACGGGGAGCTGTTTTTT.

This clone was detected only a few times. V is TRBV30 and J is TRBJ1-1, with D unclear. The CDR3 spans 13 residues. Germline-derived CDR1 and CDR2 are GTSNPN and SVGIG (reference sequence). Deletions cut 4 bases from V and 0 bases from J, with 9 bases between. The CDR3 region has the DNA TGTGCCTGGATAGGGAAGATGAACACTGAAGCTTTCTTT. Translation gives CAWIGKMNTEAFF.

This sequence joins TRBV7-3 and TRBJ1-6; TRBD1 matches at 8 bases. The junction had 2 bases not matched to a gene; V was cut back by 5 bases and J by 2 bases. The CDR3 loop spans 15 amino acids. Germline V CDR1 and CDR2: SGHTA, FQGTGA. CDR3 sequence: CASSRQGTYNSPLHF. CDR3 nucleotides: TGTGCCAGCAGCCGACAGGGGACCTATAATTCACCCCTCCACTTT.

This clone was picked up a small number of times. The chain links TRBV2 to TRBJ2-1; D gene ambiguous. The CDR3 length is 13 residues. The V and J ends lost 7 bases and 1 base respectively, with 8 bases between them. Germline V gene sequence: CDR1 SNHLY, CDR2 FYNNEI. The chain's CDR3 is CASTVWSYNEQFF. DNA for the CDR3: TGTGCCAGCACCGTTTGGTCCTACAATGAGCAGTTCTTC.

This clone was counted between two and nine times. The chain combines TRBV7-3 with TRBJ2-6; D perhaps matches TRBD1 (5 bases). The V gene's germline CDR1 is SGHTA and CDR2 FQGTGA. Trimming removed 0 bases at V and 4 bases at J, with 13 bases between. The CDR3 is 17 amino acids. CDR3 coding DNA: TGTGCCAGCAGCTTAACGGGTGGGGCGGCCGGGGCCAACGTCCTGACTTTC. Its translation: CASSLTGGAAGANVLTF.

This chain connects TRBV10-2 to TRBJ1-1; D not certain. CDR1 and CDR2 (germline): WSHSY, SAAADI. The CDR3 has 12 amino acids. V was trimmed by 3 bases and J by 10 bases, leaving 12 bases between them. This CDR3 is CASSDGLGRAFF. The CDR3 bases are TGCGCCAGCAGTGATGGGTTAGGGAGAGCTTTCTTT.

V and J are TRBV29-1 and TRBJ1-2, with a weak D call TRBD1 (5 bases). Germline V gene lookup returns CDR1 SQVTM and CDR2 ANQGSEA. The CDR3 spans 13 residues. The V gene lost 4 bases and the J gene lost 1 base, with 10 bases spanning the gap. In DNA form, the CDR3 reads TGCAGCGTTGGACAGCTTCATAACTATGGCTACACCTTC. Its protein is CSVGQLHNYGYTF.

V and J are TRBV7-9 and TRBJ2-6; no firm D call. This CDR3 region has 16 residues. Trimming removed 1 base at V and 2 bases at J, with 9 bases between. Germline V gene lookup returns CDR1 SEHNR and CDR2 FQNEAQ (reference sequence). The CDR3 spells CASSLVGEAGANVLTF. CDR3 in DNA: TGTGCCAGCAGCTTAGTTGGGGAAGCTGGGGCCAACGTCCTGACTTTC.

There are a few counts of this clone. The gene calls are TRBV7-9 and TRBJ1-4; D is perhaps TRBD1 (5 bases). This CDR3 is built from 15 residues. Trimming removed 0 bases at V and 8 bases at J, with 13 bases between. CDR1 is SEHNR, CDR2 FQNEAQ, per germline (reference sequence). The CDR3 coding sequence is TGTGCCAGCAGCTTAGCCAGGGCCCCTCGGGAAAAACTGTTTTTT. It is translated as CASSLARAPREKLFF. Full variable domain (missing parts from reference TRBV7-9 and TRBJ1-4): DTGVSQNPRHKITKRGQNVTFRCDPISEHNRLYWYRQTLGQGPEFLTYFQNEAQLEKSRLLSDRFSAERPKGSFSTLEIQRTEQGDSAMYLCASSLARAPREKLFFGSGTQLSVL.

In this sample, this clone turned up a few times. The J gene is TRBJ2-7, the V gene TRBV23-1, with 8 bases aligning to TRBD2. TRBV23-1 is flagged as an ORF with uncertain function. The trim removed 0 bases at V and 5 bases at J, leaving 12 bases unmatched. This CDR3 comprises 17 residues. CDR3 protein: CASSQSDRHVGGDEQYF. The CDR3 bases are TGCGCCAGCAGTCAATCGGACCGACATGTCGGGGGGGACGAGCAGTACTTC.

The genes are TRBV30 and TRBJ1-2, with D perhaps matching TRBD1 (5 bases). V lost 1 base and J lost 4, with 10 bases in between. Germline lookup yields CDR1 GTSNPN and CDR2 SVGIG (reference sequence). This CDR3 has 13 residues. The CDR3 loop is CAWSGGGPYGYTF. The CDR3 DNA sequence: TGTGCCTGGAGTGGGGGCGGCCCCTATGGCTACACCTTC.

The rearrangement uses TRBV4-1 and TRBJ2-5; 13 bases fit TRBD2. V lost 4 bases to trimming and J lost 3 bases; unmatched junction nucleotides: 5. The germline CDR1 and CDR2 sequences are MGHRA and YSYEKL. The CDR3 has 16 residues. DNA of the CDR3: TGCGCCAGCAGCCCCCTGGGACTAGCGGGAAAAGAGACCCAGTACTTC. This sequence encodes CASSPLGLAGKETQYF.

V is TRBV7-2 and J is TRBJ1-5; D might be TRBD1 (6 bases). CDR3 length: 16 residues. The V gene's germline CDR1 is SGHTA and CDR2 FQGNSA. The V gene lost 5 bases and the J gene lost 2 bases, with 16 bases spanning the gap. The CDR3 loop is CASSRFPGHGNQPQHF. As DNA, the CDR3 is TGTGCCAGCAGCCGTTTTCCGGGACACGGCAATCAGCCCCAGCATTTT. Together with reference TRBV7-2 and TRBJ1-5, the CDR3 gives the full variable domain: GAGVSQSPSNKVTEKGKDVELRCDPISGHTALYWYRQSLGQGLEFLIYFQGNSAPDKSGLPSDRFSAERTGGSVSTLTIQRTQQEDSAVYLCASSRFPGHGNQPQHFGDGTRLSIL.

This sequence joins TRBV11-2 and TRBJ2-3; 11 nucleotides line up with TRBD1. The CDR3 runs 14 residues. The V gene's germline CDR1 is SGHAT and CDR2 FQNNGV. Unmatched junction bases numbered 2, after V lost 3 bases and J lost 6 bases. This CDR3 reads CASSFGQGADTQYF. The CDR3 DNA sequence: TGTGCCAGCAGCTTCGGACAGGGGGCGGATACGCAGTATTTT.

This clone was detected a few times. The chain recombines TRBV27 with TRBJ2-7; the D is unclear. The CDR3 contains 13 residues. V was pared by 0 bases and J by 5 bases, with 8 bases between. Germline CDR1 reads MNHEY; CDR2 reads SMNVEV (reference sequence). The DNA for the CDR3 is TGTGCCAGCAGTTTATCGTTTGGTAACGAGCAGTACTTC. Protein sequence: CASSLSFGNEQYF.

The chain has TRBV28 and TRBJ2-1; 9 bases match TRBD2. V dropped 8 bases and J dropped 2; count of bases not matched to a gene: 7. The CDR3 extends over 15 amino acids. Germline V CDR1 and CDR2: MDHEN, SYDVKM. CDR3 nucleotides: TGTGCCAGCTGGCCGACTAGCGGCACCTACAATGAGCAGTTCTTC. This sequence encodes CASWPTSGTYNEQFF.

Only a few counts were recorded for this clone. The chain links TRBV6-4 to TRBJ2-2; D unclear. This CDR3 comprises 13 residues. Germline loops: CDR1 MRHNA, CDR2 SNTAGT. Trimming removed 3 bases at V and 6 bases at J, with 8 bases between. The CDR3 loop is CASSDSEPGELFF. The CDR3 bases are TGTGCCAGCAGTGATAGTGAACCCGGGGAGCTGTTTTTT.

This chain links TRBV6-5 with TRBJ2-6, with D perhaps TRBD2 (5 bases). The V end lost 3 bases, the J end lost 15 bases, and 18 bases lay between the germline ends. The CDR3 is made up of 14 amino acids. Germline-derived CDR1 and CDR2 are MNHEY and SVGAGI. CDR3 bases: TGTGCCAGCAGTTATGGGAGAAAGAGTCCCGGCCTGACTTTC. This codes for CASSYGRKSPGLTF.

This chain links TRBV30 with TRBJ2-3; the match to TRBD2 covers 7 bases. Losses at the gene ends were 0 bases for V and 6 bases for J; bases not matched to a gene: 9. The CDR3 is 15 amino acids. The germline CDR1 and CDR2 sequences are GTSNPN and SVGIG (reference sequence). CDR3 nucleotide sequence: TGTGCCTGGAGTGTACGCCTAGCGGCAGGGGATACGCAGTATTTT. Residues: CAWSVRLAAGDTQYF.

The chain links TRBV13 to TRBJ1-5; no reliable D call. In germline, CDR1 is PRHDT, CDR2 FYEKMQ (reference sequence). This CDR3 is built from 14 residues. Trimming cost V 5 bases and J 0 bases, with 8 bases left between them. The CDR3 protein is CASSPGISNQPQHF. The DNA of the CDR3 is TGTGCCAGCAGCCCTGGGATTAGCAATCAGCCCCAGCATTTT.

This clone turned up a few times. V is TRBV29-1 and J is TRBJ2-6, with D tentatively TRBD1 (7 bases). CDR1 and CDR2 from the germline V gene are SQVTM and ANQGSEA. CDR3 size: 16 residues. Trimming removed 7 bases from V and 0 bases from J, with 16 bases in between. CDR3 loop: CSGGNRGGSGANVLTF. The CDR3 DNA follows: TGCAGCGGTGGGAACAGGGGAGGCTCTGGGGCCAACGTCCTGACTTTC.

This clone was counted at least ten times. The chain uses TRBV14 and TRBJ2-1; D is unclear. Germline V gene lookup returns CDR1 SGHDN and CDR2 FVKESK. The CDR3 loop spans 13 amino acids. With 5 bases removed from V and 4 bases from J, the gap between germline ends came to 9 bases. The CDR3: CASSYALYNEQFF. In DNA, the CDR3 is TGTGCCAGCAGCTATGCCCTGTACAATGAGCAGTTCTTC.

CDR3 coding DNA: TGTGCCAGCAGTGAAGCGTCCCGGACTTCTAACTATGGCTACACCTTC. Its protein is CASSEASRTSNYGYTF. The J gene is TRBJ1-2, the V gene TRBV2; D is unclear. The CDR3 is made up of 16 amino acids. From germline, CDR1 is SNHLY and CDR2 FYNNEI. V was cut by 0 bases and J by 0 bases, with 11 bases left in between.

The rearrangement uses TRBV30 and TRBJ2-6; D is undetermined. The CDR3 runs 17 residues. Germline loops: CDR1 GTSNPN, CDR2 SVGIG (reference sequence). With 0 bases removed from V and 4 bases from J, the gap between germline ends came to 16 bases. This chain's CDR3 is CAWSVRRLASGANVLTF. The CDR3 bases are TGTGCCTGGAGTGTACGCAGGTTAGCCTCGGGGGCCAACGTCCTGACTTTC.

This clone was detected many times. V and J are TRBV9 and TRBJ2-4, with 9 bases matching TRBD1. The length of the CDR3 is 17 residues. V lost 3 bases, J lost 1 base, and 8 bases stayed unmatched. CDR1 and CDR2 (germline): SGDLS, YYNGEE. The CDR3 nucleotides are TGTGCCAGCAGCGCCCGGGACAGGGAAGTGGCCAAAAACATTCAGTACTTC. It is translated as CASSARDREVAKNIQYF.